These 27 T cell receptor beta chains came from one sample sequenced in a study of CD8 T cells in Susac syndrome. Random-hexamer reverse transcription was applied to roughly 0.5 to 1 ug RNA. TCRdb called the immunoSEQ multiplex PCR reads again in MiXCR, with one record for every CDR3 protein. The sample shows approximately 150,000 distinct CDR3 sequences, nearly 97% of them seen only once. The specimen sequenced was CD4+ T cells from PBMCs. The receptors were gathered from a human donor with Susac syndrome.

This chain uses TRBV3-1 with TRBJ1-5; D possibly corresponds to TRBD1 (5 bases). Trimming cost V 4 bases and J 6 bases, with 13 bases left between them. The CDR3 is 14 amino acids. Germline CDR1 LGHDT, CDR2 YNNKEL (reference sequence). The DNA for the CDR3 is TGTGCCAGCAGCCGTGCAGCCGGGACTCAGCCCCAGCATTTT. Translated, it gives CASSRAAGTQPQHF.

V and J are TRBV20-1 and TRBJ2-5, with TRBD1 matching 9 bases. This CDR3 is built from 13 residues. With V trimmed by 8 bases and J by 2 bases, 6 bases remained unmatched. CDR1 is DFQATT and CDR2 is SNEGSKA in the germline V gene (reference sequence). CDR3: CSPKTGGQETQYF. The CDR3 DNA reads as TGCAGTCCTAAGACAGGGGGGCAAGAGACCCAGTACTTC.

The rearrangement links TRBV20-1 to TRBJ2-5, with a possible D match to TRBD2 (6 bases). The CDR3 covers 16 residues. With 3 bases removed from V and 4 bases from J, the gap between germline ends came to 21 bases. CDR1 DFQATT and CDR2 SNEGSKA come from the germline V gene (reference sequence). The CDR3 region is CSARGRMEGLRETQYF. Written as DNA, the CDR3 is TGCAGTGCTAGGGGGAGGATGGAGGGACTCCGAGAGACCCAGTACTTC.

This clonotype has only one observation. V is TRBV10-3 and J is TRBJ2-5; 8 bases are shared with TRBD2. The CDR3 runs to 14 residues. Losses at the gene ends were 4 bases for V and 5 bases for J; bases not matched to a gene: 6. Germline loops: CDR1 ENHRY, CDR2 SYGVKD. The CDR3 nucleotides are TGTGCCATCAGTGGTAGCGGGAAGACGGAGACCCAGTACTTC. Its translation: CAISGSGKTETQYF.

This rearrangement joins TRBV29-1 to TRBJ1-2; a possible D gene is TRBD1 (5 bases). This CDR3 comprises 11 residues. The ends were cut back, 7 bases at V and 7 bases at J, with 13 bases in the middle. CDR1 and CDR2 from the germline V gene are SQVTM and ANQGSEA. CDR3 nucleotides: TGCAGCGCCGCCGGGGGGGGTGGCTACACCTTC. It yields the protein CSAAGGGGYTF.

The chain employs TRBV18 and TRBJ2-1; D is ambiguous. V shed 2 bases and J shed 8 bases, with 7 bases lying between them. Per the germline V gene, CDR1 is KGHSH and CDR2 is LQKENI. The CDR3 loop spans 12 amino acids. In nucleotides, the CDR3 is TGTGCCAGCTCACCAATCGGTCATGAGCAGTTCTTC. The encoded protein is CASSPIGHEQFF.

Worth noting for this clonotype: The germline gene is not matched at one end of the junction; a read error may be the cause. The chain is built from TRBV7-7 and TRBJ2-1; no definite D call. This CDR3 region has 17 residues. Looked up from germline, CDR1 is SSHAT and CDR2 is FNYEAQ (reference sequence). CDR3 DNA: TGTGCTAGCAGCTCAGATGCTAGGAACCTAGAGTACAATGAGCAGTTCTTC. It codes for CASSSDARNLEYNEQFF.

The chain is built from TRBV5-1 and TRBJ2-7; D is unresolved. V was cut by 6 bases and J by 0 bases, with 13 bases left in between. This CDR3 spans 14 amino acids. Germline CDR1 SGHRS, CDR2 YFSETQ. CDR3 region: CASILSRISYEQYF. The CDR3, as DNA: TGCGCCAGCATCCTGAGCAGGATCTCCTACGAGCAGTACTTC.

J is TRBJ2-3 and V is TRBV4-1, with a tentative D call TRBD1 (5 bases). The CDR3 has 15 residues. Germline V lookup: CDR1 MGHRA, CDR2 YSYEKL. Trimming removed 6 bases from V and 4 bases from J, with 17 bases in between. In DNA, the CDR3 is TGCGCCAGCAGACGCAACTCAGGGAACGCAGATACGCAGTATTTT. This codes for CASRRNSGNADTQYF.

The chain joins TRBV5-1 to TRBJ2-3, with D maybe TRBD1 (5 bases). The CDR3 is made up of 14 amino acids. CDR1 and CDR2 (germline): SGHRS, YFSETQ. Trimming stripped 2 bases from V and 3 bases from J, with 10 bases between. The CDR3 coding sequence is TGCGCCAGCAGCTTAGGACGACAGACAGATACGCAGTATTTT. Its translation is CASSLGRQTDTQYF.

The chain is built from TRBV3-1 and TRBJ2-7, with 14 bases identical to TRBD2. This CDR3 region has 19 residues. V was pared by 3 bases and J by 4 bases, with 14 bases of the junction left unmatched. The germline CDR1 and CDR2 sequences are LGHDT and YNNKEL (reference sequence). CDR3 in amino acids: CASSQRRTSGRSLEYEQYF. In nucleotides, the CDR3 is TGTGCCAGCAGCCAGCGAAGGACTAGCGGGAGGTCCCTGGAATACGAGCAGTACTTC.

This chain links TRBV12-3 or TRBV12-4 with TRBJ2-5; 10 nucleotides line up with TRBD1. The CDR3 is 15 amino acids. V lost 1 base, J lost 5 bases, and 4 bases stayed unmatched. The DNA for the CDR3 is TGTGCCAGCAGTTTAGGACAGGGGGCGACGGAGACCCAGTACTTC. Translation gives CASSLGQGATETQYF.

This clonotype was detected once. This sequence joins TRBV7-6 and TRBJ2-5, with D perhaps TRBD1 (5 bases). There are 13 residues in the CDR3. The ends were cut back, 1 base at V and 6 bases at J, with 9 bases in the middle. Germline V gene sequence: CDR1 SGHVS, CDR2 FNYEAQ. CDR3 nucleotides: TGTGCCAGCAGCTTAGGGACATCACAGACCCAGTACTTC. It codes for CASSLGTSQTQYF.

The V gene is TRBV20-1, the J gene TRBJ1-5; D gene ambiguous. Germline lookup yields CDR1 DFQATT and CDR2 SNEGSKA (reference sequence). Deletions cut 0 bases from V and 0 bases from J, with 6 bases between. The CDR3 has 14 amino acids. For the CDR3, the DNA is TGCAGTGCTAGAGATCCGAATAGCAATCAGCCCCAGCATTTT. Translating gives CSARDPNSNQPQHF.

This rearrangement joins TRBV18 to TRBJ2-4, with D possibly being TRBD1 (6 bases). In germline, CDR1 is KGHSH, CDR2 LQKENI. The length of the CDR3 is 13 residues. Trimming stripped 8 bases from V and 5 bases from J, with 13 bases between. DNA of the CDR3: TGTGCCAGCAACTCGGACAGCCAAAACATTCAGTACTTC. It encodes CASNSDSQNIQYF. Full variable domain (missing parts from reference TRBV18 and TRBJ2-4): NAGVMQNPRHLVRRRGQEARLRCSPMKGHSHVYWYRQLPEEGLKFMVYLQKENIIDESGMPKERFSAEFPKEGPSILRIQQVVRGDSAAYFCASNSDSQNIQYFGAGTRLSVL.

The chain employs TRBV28 and TRBJ2-7; D remains ambiguous. In germline, CDR1 is MDHEN, CDR2 SYDVKM. Trimming stripped 5 bases from V and 6 bases from J, with 17 bases between. The CDR3 extends over 14 amino acids. The CDR3 protein is CASSNYPGGAEQYF. DNA for the CDR3: TGTGCCAGCAGTAATTACCCAGGTGGAGCCGAGCAGTACTTC.

V gene TRBV7-6 combines with J gene TRBJ2-3, with 8 bases aligning to TRBD2. The CDR3 length is 15 residues. Germline V gene lookup returns CDR1 SGHVS and CDR2 FNYEAQ. The junction had 5 bases not matched to a gene; V was cut back by 5 bases and J by 1 base. This chain's CDR3 is CASSPTSGGTDTQYF. The CDR3 DNA is TGTGCCAGCAGCCCAACTAGCGGAGGCACAGATACGCAGTATTTT.

The genes are TRBV3-1 and TRBJ2-5; TRBD2 agrees at 7 bases. J lost 7 bases, V lost 3 bases, and 5 bases had no gene match. In germline, CDR1 is LGHDT, CDR2 YNNKEL (reference sequence). This CDR3 spans 13 amino acids. DNA for the CDR3: TGTGCCAGCAGCCAGCGGGAGACCCGGACCCAGTACTTC. This gives the protein CASSQRETRTQYF.

This clonotype occurred once. The V and J genes are TRBV6-6 and TRBJ2-7; 10 bases map to TRBD1. The germline V gene has CDR1 MNHNY and CDR2 SVGAGI (reference sequence). Trimming cost V 8 bases and J 6 bases; bases outside gene matches: 7. This CDR3 region has 13 residues. The CDR3 loop is CASLRGQGSEQYF. The CDR3 DNA reads as TGTGCCAGCCTGCGGGGACAGGGGAGCGAGCAGTACTTC.

The V gene is TRBV6-2 or TRBV6-3, the J gene TRBJ2-2, with 10 bases fitting TRBD2. The CDR3 sequence is 17 residues long. J gave up 7 bases and V 6 bases, and 14 bases lay outside the gene matches. Germline V gene lookup returns CDR1 MNHEY and CDR2 SVGEGT. CDR3 in amino acids: CASSRPSGSPGIGELFF. As DNA, the CDR3 is TGTGCCAGCAGCCGCCCTAGCGGGAGTCCGGGAATCGGGGAGCTGTTTTTT.

V and J are TRBV5-6 and TRBJ2-5; TRBD2 aligns across 7 bases. The CDR3 extends over 15 amino acids. Germline V gene sequence: CDR1 SGHDT, CDR2 YYEEEE. Losses at the gene ends were 2 bases for V and 4 bases for J; bases not matched to a gene: 8. The CDR3 sequence is CASSFPGGKGETQYF. In nucleotides, the CDR3 is TGTGCCAGCAGCTTTCCCGGGGGGAAAGGAGAGACCCAGTACTTC. Drawing the rest from reference TRBV5-6 and TRBJ2-5, the complete variable domain is DAGVTQSPTHLIKTRGQQVTLRCSPKSGHDTVSWYQQALGQGPQFIFQYYEEEERQRGNFPDRFSGHQFPNYSSELNVNALLLGDSALYLCASSFPGGKGETQYFGPGTRLLVL.

CDR3 nucleotide sequence: TGCAGCGTTGAGGAGCGGACTAGCGGAGGAAATGAGCAGTTCTTC. Its protein is CSVEERTSGGNEQFF. The chain is built from TRBV29-1 and TRBJ2-1; 10 positions agree with TRBD2. The CDR3 extends over 15 amino acids. The J segment lost 7 bases and the V segment lost 3 bases, leaving 9 bases of the junction unmatched. The V gene's germline CDR1 is SQVTM and CDR2 ANQGSEA.

The chain combines TRBV12-3 or TRBV12-4 with TRBJ2-1, with D unclear. The CDR3 has 12 residues. Trimming left V 10 bases short and J 6 bases short, with 13 bases between. CDR3 bases: TGTGCCACCCAAGACAACAGCAATGAGCAGTTCTTC. It encodes CATQDNSNEQFF.

V is TRBV4-2 and J is TRBJ1-1; no definite D call. This CDR3 is 12 amino acids long. The V gene lost 1 base and the J gene lost 8 bases, with 8 bases spanning the gap. Germline V CDR1 and CDR2: LGHNA, YNFKEQ. The CDR3 protein is CASSQVQGEAFF. The CDR3, as DNA: TGTGCCAGCAGCCAAGTTCAAGGGGAAGCTTTCTTT.

This chain uses TRBV3-1 with TRBJ2-3; D is ambiguous. The CDR3 consists of 11 residues. Germline loops: CDR1 LGHDT, CDR2 YNNKEL (reference sequence). V lost 5 bases and J 3 bases, leaving 3 bases between the germline ends. CDR3 protein: CASSKTDTQYF. The CDR3 DNA reads TGTGCCAGCAGCAAGACAGATACGCAGTATTTT.

The CDR3 region has the DNA TGCGCCAGCAGTCAATCGCAGGCAGGGTGCTACAATGAGCAGTTCTTC. It specifies CASSQSQAGCYNEQFF. The genes are TRBV23-1 and TRBJ2-1, with D perhaps matching TRBD1 (5 bases). Being an ORF, TRBV23-1 has a function that is uncertain. The V end was cut by 0 bases, the J end by 3 bases, with 12 bases between. This CDR3 has 16 residues.

The chain links TRBV25-1 to TRBJ2-3; D call uncertain. The germline V and J ends were trimmed by 1 base and 5 bases, with 10 bases remaining between them. The CDR3 has 14 amino acids. From germline, CDR1 is MGHDK and CDR2 SYGVNS. The CDR3 is CASSESWVVDTQYF. The CDR3 DNA reads TGTGCCAGCAGTGAATCATGGGTCGTAGATACGCAGTATTTT.